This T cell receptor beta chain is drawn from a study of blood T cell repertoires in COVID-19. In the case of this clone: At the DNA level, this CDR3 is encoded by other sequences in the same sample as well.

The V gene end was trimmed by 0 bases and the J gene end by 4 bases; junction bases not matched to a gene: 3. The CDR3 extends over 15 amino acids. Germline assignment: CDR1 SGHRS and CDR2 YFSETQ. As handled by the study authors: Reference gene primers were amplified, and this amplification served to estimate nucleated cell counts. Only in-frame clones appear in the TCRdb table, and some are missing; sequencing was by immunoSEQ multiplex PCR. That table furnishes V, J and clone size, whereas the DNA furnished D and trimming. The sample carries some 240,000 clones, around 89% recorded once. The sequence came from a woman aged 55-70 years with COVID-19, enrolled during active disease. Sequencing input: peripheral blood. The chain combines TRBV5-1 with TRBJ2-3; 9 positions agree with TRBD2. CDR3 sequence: CASSLGAGGADTQYF. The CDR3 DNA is TGCGCCAGCAGCTTGGGGGCGGGGGGGGCAGATACGCAGTATTTT.